The following is a T cell receptor beta chain sequence with its context. What it recognizes is unknown. The CDR3 sequence is 12 residues long. CDR1 MNHEY and CDR2 SVGAGI come from the germline V gene. Trimming pared 0 bases from V and 14 bases from J, leaving 8 bases between. This record belongs to a study of cytomegalovirus exposure and HLA in healthy donors. At the level of the study: Some 91 million unique TCRs from HLA-typed donors were held in an early release of data. Whole-study findings and limits: As a later analysis showed, a missense DCLRE1C variant was linked to trimming of TCR beta V- and J-genes. Indistinguishable V segments such as TRBV6-2 and TRBV6-3 were excluded.

The PCR ran on 60 Vbeta and 13 Jbeta primers. Assay used: immunoSEQ multiplex PCR; TCRdb lists only in-frame clones, some missing. The data show about 120,000 clones, roughly 80% seen once. Sequenced material: PBMCs. The V gene is TRBV6-5, the J gene TRBJ1-6, with TRBD1 as a possible D gene (5 bases). This sequence was found in a woman aged 30 to 39 in good health and CMV-seropositive. The CDR3: CASSYSGGTLHF. CDR3 coding DNA: TGTGCCAGCAGTTACTCGGGGGGGACCCTCCACTTT.